A single sample gave rise to the 23 T cell receptor beta chains below, sequenced in a study of blood T cell repertoires in COVID-19. The protocol was immunoSEQ multiplex PCR, while the TCRdb copy is restricted to in-frame clones and leaves out a portion. The sample shows approximately 290,000 clones, approximately 90% of them seen only once. Sequenced sample: PBMCs or T cells enriched from blood (not recorded which). The receptors originated from a woman aged 25 to 45 who had recovered from COVID-19.

The chain uses TRBV29-1 and TRBJ2-5; D is undetermined. The CDR3 is 12 amino acids. V lost 3 bases to trimming and J lost 2 bases, with 7 bases between them. CDR1 is SQVTM, CDR2 ANQGSEA, per germline. The CDR3 DNA reads as TGCAGCGTTGATCAGTTTCAAGAGACCCAGTACTTC. Protein product: CSVDQFQETQYF.

The chain is built from TRBV30 and TRBJ2-7, with TRBD1 matching 10 bases. Germline CDR1 is GTSNPN and CDR2 is SVGIG (reference sequence). The CDR3 totals 13 residues. J was trimmed by 5 bases and V by 5 bases; bases with no gene match: 6. As DNA, the CDR3 is TGTGCCTGGGACCGGGACAGGGGCCACGAGCAGTACTTC. Protein sequence: CAWDRDRGHEQYF.

This sequence joins TRBV27 and TRBJ2-7; perhaps TRBD1 as D (6 bases). This CDR3 contains 14 residues. Trimming shortened V by 2 bases and J by 2 bases, and 10 bases separated the two germline ends. The germline CDR1 and CDR2 sequences are MNHEY and SMNVEV (reference sequence). As DNA, the CDR3 is TGTGCCAGCAGTTTACACAGGGAGACCTACGAGCAGTACTTC. This encodes CASSLHRETYEQYF.

J is TRBJ2-7 and V is TRBV28; possible D gene TRBD1, 5 bases. Germline loops: CDR1 MDHEN, CDR2 SYDVKM. Trimming stripped 3 bases from V and 3 bases from J, with 18 bases between. The CDR3 is 16 amino acids. As DNA, the CDR3 is TGTGCCAGCAGTTTGGGGCCTCCCGGACGAAGCTACGAGCAGTACTTC. Translating it yields CASSLGPPGRSYEQYF.

The CDR3 DNA sequence: TGTGCCAGCAGATCCACAGGGGGCAGGGCCGGGGAGCTGTTTTTT. It is translated as CASRSTGGRAGELFF. The chain links TRBV2 to TRBJ2-2, with 9 nucleotides matching TRBD1. The CDR3 contains 15 residues. Germline V gene sequence: CDR1 SNHLY, CDR2 FYNNEI. J was trimmed by 6 bases and V by 6 bases; bases with no gene match: 8.

The V call is TRBV15, the J call TRBJ2-1; no firm D call. V lost 0 bases, J lost 9 bases, and 12 bases lay in between. This CDR3 has 14 amino acids. The germline V gene has CDR1 LNHNV and CDR2 YYDKDF (reference sequence). CDR3: CATSRDQASGEQFF. In nucleotides, the CDR3 is TGTGCCACCAGCAGAGACCAAGCCTCAGGTGAGCAGTTCTTC. The full variable domain, rest sourced from reference TRBV15 and TRBJ2-1, is DAMVIQNPRYQVTQFGKPVTLSCSQTLNHNVMYWYQQKSSQAPKLLFHYYDKDFNNEADTPDNFQSRRPNTSFCFLDIRSPGLGDTAMYLCATSRDQASGEQFFGPGTRLTVL.

The rearrangement links TRBV5-5 to TRBJ2-5, with D perhaps TRBD1 (6 bases). Germline V lookup: CDR1 SGHKS, CDR2 YYEKEE (reference sequence). The CDR3 contains 15 residues. V lost 1 base and J 2 bases, leaving 12 bases between the germline ends. The CDR3 protein is CASSLRGSIQETQYF. CDR3 in DNA: TGTGCCAGCAGCTTGAGGGGGAGTATACAAGAGACCCAGTACTTC.

The rearrangement joins TRBV6-4 to TRBJ2-1, with TRBD2 matching 10 bases. Germline-derived CDR1 and CDR2 are MRHNA and SNTAGT. The length of the CDR3 is 16 residues. V was clipped by 2 bases and J by 2 bases; unmatched bases: 3. CDR3 in DNA: TGTGCCAGCAGTGACAGCGGGAGGGCCCCCTACAATGAGCAGTTCTTC. Its protein product is CASSDSGRAPYNEQFF.

This rearrangement joins TRBV10-3 to TRBJ2-3; D may be TRBD1 (7 bases). Germline CDR1 and CDR2: ENHRY and SYGVKD. This CDR3 contains 16 residues. V was pared by 3 bases and J by 6 bases, with 19 bases between. This CDR3 is CAISESTGRLTDTQYF. DNA of the CDR3: TGTGCCATCAGTGAATCGACAGGGAGGTTAACCGATACGCAGTATTTT.

The rearrangement links TRBV30 to TRBJ1-4; 9 bases agree with TRBD1. Germline-derived CDR1 and CDR2 are GTSNPN and SVGIG (reference sequence). The CDR3 contains 13 residues. Unmatched junction bases numbered 2, after V lost 1 base and J lost 8 bases. CDR3 sequence reads: CAWSGQGVEKLFF. The CDR3 coding sequence is TGTGCCTGGAGTGGACAGGGGGTCGAAAAACTGTTTTTT.

The V and J genes are TRBV5-4 and TRBJ2-7, with D unresolved. With 4 bases removed from V and 6 bases from J, the gap between germline ends came to 17 bases. CDR1 and CDR2 from the germline V gene are SGHNT and YYREEE (reference sequence). The CDR3 is made up of 14 amino acids. CDR3 DNA: TGTGCCAGCAGCCGGGTAGAAAAGTTAATCGAGCAGTACTTC. It translates to CASSRVEKLIEQYF.

The chain combines TRBV10-3 with TRBJ2-1; TRBD2 matches 14 bases. Germline V gene data show CDR1 as ENHRY and CDR2 as SYGVKD. The CDR3 contains 15 residues. J was trimmed by 9 bases and V by 9 bases; bases with no gene match: 10. The CDR3: CAIRPGLAGVAEQFF. CDR3 coding DNA: TGTGCCATACGACCGGGACTAGCGGGAGTGGCTGAGCAGTTCTTC.

The V gene is TRBV28, the J gene TRBJ1-1, with 8 bases matching TRBD1. The V gene's germline CDR1 is MDHEN and CDR2 SYDVKM. The CDR3 is made up of 15 amino acids. V shed 3 bases and J 2 bases; nucleotides not matched to a gene: 5. The CDR3 region has the DNA TGTGCCAGCAGTTTCCAGGGGGCATCTAACACTGAAGCTTTCTTT. As protein: CASSFQGASNTEAFF. The whole variable domain, remainder taken from reference TRBV28 and TRBJ1-1, is DVKVTQSSRYLVKRTGEKVFLECVQDMDHENMFWYRQDPGLGLRLIYFSYDVKMKEKGDIPEGYSVSREKKERFSLILESASTNQTSMYLCASSFQGASNTEAFFGQGTRLTVV.

This clone was observed a handful of times. This chain connects TRBV28 to TRBJ2-1, with TRBD2 identical over 8 bases. Germline values: CDR1 MDHEN, CDR2 SYDVKM. This CDR3 comprises 13 residues. Trimming at V came to 6 bases and at J to 14 bases, leaving 12 bases not matched to a gene. The CDR3 bases are TGTGCCAGCAGGGCGGGAGGAGCAGGTAGAGAGTTCTTC. Encoded protein: CASRAGGAGREFF.

The chain is built from TRBV28 and TRBJ2-7; possible D gene TRBD1, 7 bases. The V and J ends lost 8 bases and 0 bases respectively, with 14 bases between them. There are 14 residues in the CDR3. CDR1 MDHEN and CDR2 SYDVKM come from the germline V gene. The CDR3, as DNA: TGTGCCAGCGTCGCGCAGGGGGGCTCCTACGAGCAGTACTTC. Translated: CASVAQGGSYEQYF.

The chain recombines TRBV28 with TRBJ2-4; D uncertain. The CDR3 is 14 amino acids. The germline CDR1 and CDR2 sequences are MDHEN and SYDVKM. Trimming shortened V by 6 bases and J by 0 bases, and 9 bases separated the two germline ends. The CDR3 coding sequence is TGTGCCAGCAGGCCAAGACTAGCCAAAAACATTCAGTACTTC. It codes for CASRPRLAKNIQYF. Drawing the rest from reference TRBV28 and TRBJ2-4, the complete variable domain is DVKVTQSSRYLVKRTGEKVFLECVQDMDHENMFWYRQDPGLGLRLIYFSYDVKMKEKGDIPEGYSVSREKKERFSLILESASTNQTSMYLCASRPRLAKNIQYFGAGTRLSVL.

V and J are TRBV7-3 and TRBJ2-5, with 10 positions matching TRBD1. This CDR3 is built from 15 residues. CDR1 SGHTA and CDR2 FQGTGA come from the germline V gene. The ends lost 3 bases at V and 5 bases at J; junction bases unmatched: 6. In DNA form, the CDR3 reads TGTGCCAGCAGCTTTACCGGGACAGGGGAGGAGACCCAGTACTTC. Translation: CASSFTGTGEETQYF.

The chain couples TRBV10-3 to TRBJ1-1; possible D gene TRBD1, 6 bases. V lost 2 bases and J 1 base, leaving 11 bases between the germline ends. The CDR3 consists of 15 residues. Germline V gene lookup returns CDR1 ENHRY and CDR2 SYGVKD. CDR3: CAISEPTQGNTEAFF. The CDR3 bases are TGTGCCATCAGTGAGCCTACACAGGGGAACACTGAAGCTTTCTTT.

The genes are TRBV19 and TRBJ2-3; TRBD2 agrees at 9 bases. CDR3 length: 16 amino acids. J was trimmed by 4 bases and V by 5 bases; bases with no gene match: 10. Looked up from germline, CDR1 is LNHDA and CDR2 is SQIVND (reference sequence). The CDR3 loop is CASSSEGLAVADTQYF. CDR3 in DNA: TGTGCCAGTAGTTCCGAGGGACTAGCCGTGGCAGATACGCAGTATTTT.

This clone was picked up a small number of times. The chain couples TRBV30 to TRBJ2-1; TRBD2 is a possible D gene (5 bases). The CDR3 extends over 13 amino acids. Germline lookup yields CDR1 GTSNPN and CDR2 SVGIG (reference sequence). Trimming shortened V by 4 bases and J by 6 bases, and 13 bases separated the two germline ends. As DNA, the CDR3 is TGTGCCTGGAATGGCCTAGCAGGCAATGAGCAGTTCTTC. Translating it yields CAWNGLAGNEQFF.

This clone has just a few counts. The chain recombines TRBV7-6 with TRBJ2-2; a possible D gene is TRBD2 (5 bases). Trimming removed 3 bases at V and 4 bases at J, with 12 bases between. The CDR3 runs 15 residues. Germline CDR1 is SGHVS and CDR2 is FNYEAQ. The CDR3 region is CASSFEGAVTGELFF. The CDR3 region has the DNA TGTGCCAGCAGCTTTGAGGGTGCGGTCACCGGGGAGCTGTTTTTT.

The count of this clone is one. V is TRBV2 and J is TRBJ1-5; D call uncertain. Trimming pared 4 bases from V and 3 bases from J, leaving 10 bases between. Germline lookup yields CDR1 SNHLY and CDR2 FYNNEI. The CDR3 sequence is 14 residues long. As DNA, the CDR3 is TGTGCCAGCAGTGGTCAGATTTACAATCAGCCCCAGCATTTT. It encodes CASSGQIYNQPQHF.

The chain carries TRBV28 and TRBJ2-2; 9 bases match TRBD1. The germline gives CDR1 MDHEN, CDR2 SYDVKM. With 5 bases clipped from V and 7 bases from J, the junction kept 5 bases outside the gene matches. The CDR3 covers 14 residues. The CDR3 spells CASSATGGFGELFF. DNA of the CDR3: TGTGCCAGCAGTGCAACAGGGGGCTTCGGGGAGCTGTTTTTT.